The present T cell receptor (beta chain) was sequenced within a study of blood T cells in healthy people across ages. This clonotype occurred many times. What it recognizes is unknown. A second PCR of about 7 to 12 cycles used a sample-barcoded 5' primer and a J-beta primer mix. From the 5' RACE reads, TCRdb called clonotypes with MiXCR, one entry per CDR3 protein. The sample has almost 550,000 distinct CDR3 sequences, 24% seen once; the top ten hold just over 8.5%. CDR1 is SGHTA and CDR2 is FQGNSA in the germline V gene. The CDR3 spans 12 residues. The V end was cut by 10 bases, the J end by 5 bases, with 14 bases between. Whole-study findings and limits: No conclusive comparison of naive versus antigen-experienced cells was possible with unsorted PBMCs.

The same sample was also used in a study of T cells of mothers and their children. From that second work: According to the study, all extracted RNA entered cDNA synthesis at roughly 1.5 ug per 15 ul. Unrelated pairs and related pairs have their TCR recombination output shaped similarly by thymic selection.

This receptor was taken from a boy aged 5-17 years in good health. The chain carries TRBV7-2 and TRBJ1-1; D perhaps matches TRBD1 (6 bases). Sequencing was carried out using blood. In DNA form, the CDR3 reads TGTGCCACCGAGAAGGGGGGGACTGAAGCTTTCTTT. Amino acid sequence: CATEKGGTEAFF.